Listed below are T cell receptor beta chains from one sample, sequenced in a study of blood T cell repertoires in COVID-19. Clones were sequenced by immunoSEQ multiplex PCR, and TCRdb holds only the in-frame ones, with some missing. The sample lists about 200,000 clones; 86% were seen once. The sequenced sample consisted of PBMCs or T cells enriched from blood (not recorded which). The receptor set was obtained from a man in his forties or fifties with acute COVID-19. Both conserved end residues are part of each CDR3. The order of the fields is V gene, clone size, J gene, D gene, CDR3 DNA, CDR3 protein. D genes are given only for firm matches. Size is stated for part of the rows, as once, few or many counts, or as a class when the clone is expanded.

V: TRBV5-1; size: once; J: TRBJ2-5; D: .; DNA: TGCGCCAGCAGCTTGGGGAGAGGTCAAGAGACCCAGTACTTC; CDR3: CASSLGRGQETQYF
V: TRBV11-2; size: .; J: TRBJ2-1; D: .; DNA: TGTGCCAGCAGCCTGCGCAATGAGCAGTTCTTC; CDR3: CASSLRNEQFF
V: TRBV9; size: .; J: TRBJ2-2; D: TRBD1; DNA: TGTGCCAGCAGCTTCCGGGACAGGAACACCGGGGAGCTGTTTTTT; CDR3: CASSFRDRNTGELFF
V: TRBV11-2; size: .; J: TRBJ2-7; D: TRBD2; DNA: TGTGCCAGCAGCTTAGGACTAGCGGGAGGCCCTACCTACCGCTACGAGCAGTACTTC; CDR3: CASSLGLAGGPTYRYEQYF
V: TRBV2; size: .; J: TRBJ2-2; D: TRBD1; DNA: TGTGCCAGCACCACTCCGGGACAGGGATTCGTAAATCCCGGGGAGCTGTTTTTT; CDR3: CASTTPGQGFVNPGELFF
V: TRBV7-9; size: .; J: TRBJ1-3; D: .; DNA: TGTGCCAGCAGCTTGGGAGACTACACCATATATTTT; CDR3: CASSLGDYTIYF
V: TRBV5-8; size: .; J: TRBJ2-3; D: TRBD1; DNA: TGTGCCAGCAGCCCGACAGGGGTAGATACGCAGTATTTT; CDR3: CASSPTGVDTQYF
V: TRBV5-4; size: .; J: TRBJ2-7; D: .; DNA: TGTGCCAGCAGCCGGTTAATACAGGGAATAAACGGCGAGCAGTACTTC; CDR3: CASSRLIQGINGEQYF
V: TRBV28; size: .; J: TRBJ2-1; D: TRBD2; DNA: TGTGCCAGCAGTCCCCCTAGCGGGAGTGGGAATGAGCAGTTCTTC; CDR3: CASSPPSGSGNEQFF
V: TRBV7-3; size: .; J: TRBJ2-5; D: .; DNA: TGTGCCAGCAGCTTAACGGGATCCGGGGTAGAGACCCAGTACTTC; CDR3: CASSLTGSGVETQYF
V: TRBV19; size: .; J: TRBJ1-1; D: TRBD1; DNA: TGTGCCAGTAGTATAGCCGACAGGGGGTACGCTTTCTTT; CDR3: CASSIADRGYAFF
V: TRBV7-8; size: .; J: TRBJ2-3; D: TRBD2; DNA: TGTGCCAGCAGCTTAGGGCGGGGGGGGCCAGATACGCAGTATTTT; CDR3: CASSLGRGGPDTQYF
V: TRBV14; size: .; J: TRBJ2-7; D: .; DNA: TGTGCCAGCAGCCAATGGAACAGCCCTTACGAGCAGTACTTC; CDR3: CASSQWNSPYEQYF
V: TRBV7-3; size: .; J: TRBJ2-5; D: .; DNA: TGTGCCAGCAGCTTAACTAGCGGCCTCCAAGAGACCCAGTACTTC; CDR3: CASSLTSGLQETQYF